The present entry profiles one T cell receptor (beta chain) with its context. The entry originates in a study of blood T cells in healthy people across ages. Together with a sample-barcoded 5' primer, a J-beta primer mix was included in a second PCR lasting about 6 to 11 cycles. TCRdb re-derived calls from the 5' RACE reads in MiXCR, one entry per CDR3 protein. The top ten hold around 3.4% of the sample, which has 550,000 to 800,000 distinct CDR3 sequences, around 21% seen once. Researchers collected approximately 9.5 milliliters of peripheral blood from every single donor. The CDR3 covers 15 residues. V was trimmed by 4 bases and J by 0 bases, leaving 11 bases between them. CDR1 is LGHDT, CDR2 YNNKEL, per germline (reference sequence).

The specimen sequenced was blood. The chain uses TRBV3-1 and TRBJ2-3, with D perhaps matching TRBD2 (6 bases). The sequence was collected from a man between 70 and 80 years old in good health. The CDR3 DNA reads TGTGCCAGCAGCCGCGGAAGCGGGAGCACAGATACGCAGTATTTT. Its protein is CASSRGSGSTDTQYF.